This T cell receptor beta chain was identified in a study of regulatory T cells in long-lasting Graves disease (dated by TCRdb to the early 2020s). In terms of the full investigation: To count as having persistent Graves' disease, a patient had to have received antithyroid drug treatment for over 5 years with TSH receptor autoantibodies remaining persistently positive. The study was conducted in China and was registered as a clinical trial. Peripheral blood TCR sequencing and RNA sequencing compared persistent Graves' disease patients with newly diagnosed Graves' disease patients. A total of 35 or so samples were covered by TCR sequencing, comprising roughly 13 persistent and around 20 newly diagnosed Graves' disease patients. Persistent Graves' disease patients in the clinical cohort had taken antithyroid drugs for roughly ten years on average. Summary of the overall study and its limitations: A larger number of public clonotypes was shared among persistent patients (approximately 3,000) than among newly diagnosed patients (roughly 930). Compared with newly diagnosed patients, persistent Graves' disease patients had lower TCR Shannon entropy and fewer highly expanded clones, which suggests clonal expansion. Because the primary lesion, thyroid tissue, could not be accessed, the study looked at peripheral blood alone. Sequencing and analysis were restricted to the TCR beta chain. The authors acknowledged the small sample size as a limitation that may reduce accuracy.

Libraries came from multiplex PCR. Data came from an Illumina HiSeq 4000. TCR beta libraries were built with iRepertoire HTBI primers and Arm-PCR amplification of CDR3 regions. Before sequencing, the PCR products went through gel purification. The study's own analysis went as follows. Gene usage analysis of CDR3 amino acid clonotypes relied on the 60 or so TRBV and 13 to 15 TRBJ segments identified across samples. COPE and FqMerger were used to merge the filtered high-quality paired reads into contigs. Contigs were aligned with BLAST to IMGT TRBV, TRBD and TRBJ reference genes, and CDR3 was defined per IMGT. Highly expanded clones were defined as clonotypes with a frequency above 0.1%. Shannon entropy served as the measure of repertoire diversity, while the Gini coefficient captured V-J evenness. Public clonotypes were defined as clonotypes shared by more than one individual. The raw public data were reprocessed by TCRdb itself: fastp quality trimming at Q25, MiXCR clonotype calling, in-frame beta chains only. Each entry merges the rows of one CDR3 protein and shows their most common DNA and genes. The V and J calls shown here were made by TCRdb, not taken from the authors' results. The sample yields 350,000 to 450,000 distinct CDR3 sequences; 23% were counted once. 25% to 30% of the sample is held by the ten biggest clonotypes.

This clonotype turned up a few times. What this receptor recognizes is not known. There are no base qualities to consult, and no much larger clone falls within one base. The time point label here, explained by the study, means: persistent/refractory GD, antithyroid drugs over 5 years with positive TRAb. For both TCR sequencing and RNA sequencing, RNA was extracted from PBMCs using TRIzol. The diagnosis of Graves' disease was made according to American Thyroid Association guidelines. Patients were recruited from an endocrinology department in Xi'an, China. Each patient gave roughly 10 milliliters of peripheral blood, collected in an EDTA anticoagulant tube. Ficoll Paque Plus density gradient separation was used to isolate PBMCs, and no further T cell sorting was done. An Agilent 2100 Bioanalyzer and agarose gel were used to assess RNA quality, and a NanoDrop 2000 was used to measure RNA concentration.

This TCR was sampled from a woman aged 40 to 50 with Graves disease. Donor details come from another sample of the same person, matched by shared clones. Specimen: peripheral blood mononuclear cells (PBMCs), collected when the disease was refractory, from a patient treated with antithyroid drugs.

The CDR3 reads CAISEGMSSYEQYF. The base sequence is TGTGCCATCAGTGAAGGAATGAGCTCCTACGAGCAGTACTTC. The chain is made from TRBV10-3 and TRBJ2-7; too little of a D gene remains to name it. The germline V gene yields ENHRY for CDR1 and SYGVKD for CDR2. Deletion took 3 bases off V and 0 bases off J, with a span of 9 bases between the germline ends. CDR3 length: 14 amino acids, cysteine to phenylalanine. The only DNA kept is the CDR3, 42 bases in frame from the first base.